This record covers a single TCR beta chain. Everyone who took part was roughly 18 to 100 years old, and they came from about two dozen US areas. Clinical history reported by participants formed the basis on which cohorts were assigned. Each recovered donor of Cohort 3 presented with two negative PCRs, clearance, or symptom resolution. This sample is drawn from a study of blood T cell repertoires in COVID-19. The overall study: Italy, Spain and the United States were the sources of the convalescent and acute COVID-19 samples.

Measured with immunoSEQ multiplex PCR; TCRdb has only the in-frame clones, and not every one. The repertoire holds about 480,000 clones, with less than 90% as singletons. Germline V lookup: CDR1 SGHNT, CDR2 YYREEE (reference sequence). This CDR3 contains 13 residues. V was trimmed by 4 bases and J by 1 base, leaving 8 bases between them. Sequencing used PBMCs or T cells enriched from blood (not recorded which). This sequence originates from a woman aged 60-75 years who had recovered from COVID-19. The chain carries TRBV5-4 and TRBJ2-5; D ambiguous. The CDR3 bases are TGTGCCAGCAGCGTGAAGAGCCAAGAGACCCAGTACTTC. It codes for CASSVKSQETQYF.